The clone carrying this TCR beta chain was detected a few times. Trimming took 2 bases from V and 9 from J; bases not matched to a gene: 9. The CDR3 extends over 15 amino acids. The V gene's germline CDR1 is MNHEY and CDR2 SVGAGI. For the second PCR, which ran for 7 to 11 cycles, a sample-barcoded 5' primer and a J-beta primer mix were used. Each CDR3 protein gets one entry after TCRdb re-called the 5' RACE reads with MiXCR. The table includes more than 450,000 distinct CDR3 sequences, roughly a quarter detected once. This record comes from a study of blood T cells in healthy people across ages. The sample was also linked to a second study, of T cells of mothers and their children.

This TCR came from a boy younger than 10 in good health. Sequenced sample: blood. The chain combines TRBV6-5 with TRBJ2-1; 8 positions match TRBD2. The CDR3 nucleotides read TGTGCCAGCAGTTACAGTAGGACTAGCCTAGCTGAGCAGTTCTTC. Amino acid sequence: CASSYSRTSLAEQFF.